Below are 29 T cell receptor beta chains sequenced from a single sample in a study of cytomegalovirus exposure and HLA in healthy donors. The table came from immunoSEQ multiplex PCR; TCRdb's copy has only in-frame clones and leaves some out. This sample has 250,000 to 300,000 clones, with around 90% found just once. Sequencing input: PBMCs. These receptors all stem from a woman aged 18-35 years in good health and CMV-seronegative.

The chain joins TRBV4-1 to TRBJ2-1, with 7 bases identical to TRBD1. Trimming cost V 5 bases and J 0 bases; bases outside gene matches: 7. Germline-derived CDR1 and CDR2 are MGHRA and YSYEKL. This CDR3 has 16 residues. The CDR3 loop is CASSKTGQRSYNEQFF. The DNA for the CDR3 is TGCGCCAGCAGCAAAACGGGACAGCGCTCCTACAATGAGCAGTTCTTC.

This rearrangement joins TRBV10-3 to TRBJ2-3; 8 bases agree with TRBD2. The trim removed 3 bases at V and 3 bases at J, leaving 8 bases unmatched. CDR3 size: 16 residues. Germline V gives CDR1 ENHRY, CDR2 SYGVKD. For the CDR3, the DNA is TGTGCCATCAGTGACATCCGAGCGGGGGAGACAGATACGCAGTATTTT. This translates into CAISDIRAGETDTQYF.

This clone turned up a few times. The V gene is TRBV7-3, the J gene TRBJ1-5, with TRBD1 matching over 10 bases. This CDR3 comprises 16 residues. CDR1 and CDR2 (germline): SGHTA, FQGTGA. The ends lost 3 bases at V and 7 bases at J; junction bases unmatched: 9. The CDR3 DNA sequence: TGTGCCAGCAGCTTCCGGGACAGGGGACAATGGCAGCCCCAGCATTTT. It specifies CASSFRDRGQWQPQHF.

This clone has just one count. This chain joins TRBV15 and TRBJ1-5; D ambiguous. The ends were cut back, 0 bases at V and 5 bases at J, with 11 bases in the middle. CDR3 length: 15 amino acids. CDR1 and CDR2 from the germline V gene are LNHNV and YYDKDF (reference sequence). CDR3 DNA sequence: TGTGCCACCAGCAGAGATATAAGCTCACATCAGCCCCAGCATTTT. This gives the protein CATSRDISSHQPQHF.

The CDR3 DNA sequence: TGTGCCAGCTCCCCGGCAGGGGACGAGCAGTACGTC. It translates to CASSPAGDEQYV. The chain recombines TRBV9 with TRBJ2-7; TRBD1 might be the D (6 bases). The CDR3 covers 12 residues. Germline values: CDR1 SGDLS, CDR2 YYNGEE. Deletions cut 7 bases from V and 5 bases from J, with 13 bases between.

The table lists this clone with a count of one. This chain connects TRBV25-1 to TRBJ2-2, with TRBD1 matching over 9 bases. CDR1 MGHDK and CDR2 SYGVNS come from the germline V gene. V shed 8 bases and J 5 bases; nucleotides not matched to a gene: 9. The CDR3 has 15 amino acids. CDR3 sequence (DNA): TGTGCCAGCGGGACAGGGTTCGATAATACCGGGGAGCTGTTTTTT. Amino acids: CASGTGFDNTGELFF.

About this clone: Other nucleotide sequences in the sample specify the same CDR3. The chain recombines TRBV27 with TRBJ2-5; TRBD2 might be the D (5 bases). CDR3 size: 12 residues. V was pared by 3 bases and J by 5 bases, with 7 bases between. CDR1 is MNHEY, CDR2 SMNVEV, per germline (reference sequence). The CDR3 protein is CASSLRGETQYF. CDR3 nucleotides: TGTGCCAGCAGTTTGAGAGGGGAGACCCAGTACTTC.

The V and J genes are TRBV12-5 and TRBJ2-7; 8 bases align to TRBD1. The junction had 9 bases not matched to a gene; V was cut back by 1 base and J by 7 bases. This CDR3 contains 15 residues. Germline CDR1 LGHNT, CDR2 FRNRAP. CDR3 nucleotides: TGTGCTAGTGGTTTGGACAGGGGGAACTACGTGGAGCAGTACTTC. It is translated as CASGLDRGNYVEQYF.

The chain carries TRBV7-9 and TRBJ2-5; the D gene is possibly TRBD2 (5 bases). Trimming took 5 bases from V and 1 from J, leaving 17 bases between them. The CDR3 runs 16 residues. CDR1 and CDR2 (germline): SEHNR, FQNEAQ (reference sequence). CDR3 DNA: TGTGCCAGCAGCCCCGGGGTCGTTCTTGGCCAAGAGACCCAGTACTTC. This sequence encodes CASSPGVVLGQETQYF. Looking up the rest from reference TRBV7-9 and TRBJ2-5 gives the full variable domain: DTGVSQNPRHKITKRGQNVTFRCDPISEHNRLYWYRQTLGQGPEFLTYFQNEAQLEKSRLLSDRFSAERPKGSFSTLEIQRTEQGDSAMYLCASSPGVVLGQETQYFGPGTRLLVL.

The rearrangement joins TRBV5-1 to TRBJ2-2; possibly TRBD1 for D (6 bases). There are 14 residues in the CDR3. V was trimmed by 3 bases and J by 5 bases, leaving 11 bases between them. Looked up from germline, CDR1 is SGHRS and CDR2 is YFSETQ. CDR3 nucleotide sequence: TGCGCCAGCAGCTCTGGCACAGGGACCGGGGAGCTGTTTTTT. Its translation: CASSSGTGTGELFF.

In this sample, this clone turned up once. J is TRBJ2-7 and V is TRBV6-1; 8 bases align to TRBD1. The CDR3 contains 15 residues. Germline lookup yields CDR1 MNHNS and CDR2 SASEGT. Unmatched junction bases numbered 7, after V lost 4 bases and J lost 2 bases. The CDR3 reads CASSGGQGPPYEQYF. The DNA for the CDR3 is TGTGCCAGCAGTGGTGGACAGGGACCTCCCTACGAGCAGTACTTC.

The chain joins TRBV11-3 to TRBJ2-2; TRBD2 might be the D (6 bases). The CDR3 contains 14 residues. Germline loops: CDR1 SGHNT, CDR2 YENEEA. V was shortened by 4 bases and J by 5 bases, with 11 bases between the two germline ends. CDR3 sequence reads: CASSSSAGTGELFF. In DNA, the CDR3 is TGTGCCAGCAGCTCGTCTGCGGGGACCGGGGAGCTGTTTTTT.

DNA of the CDR3: TGTGCCAGCAGTTTATGGGCAGGGACCGGGGAGCTGTTTTTT. Its protein is CASSLWAGTGELFF. The gene calls are TRBV28 and TRBJ2-2, with a tentative D call TRBD1 (5 bases). Germline V lookup: CDR1 MDHEN, CDR2 SYDVKM. The CDR3 consists of 14 residues. The V end was cut by 0 bases, the J end by 5 bases, with 7 bases between.

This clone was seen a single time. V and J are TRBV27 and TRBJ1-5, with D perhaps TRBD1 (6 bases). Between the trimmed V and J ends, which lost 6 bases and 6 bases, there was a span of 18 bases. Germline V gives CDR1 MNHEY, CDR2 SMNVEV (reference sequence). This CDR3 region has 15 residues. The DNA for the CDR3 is TGTGCCAGCAGGCCCACAGGGACCCTGCGTCAGCCCCAGCATTTT. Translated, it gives CASRPTGTLRQPQHF.

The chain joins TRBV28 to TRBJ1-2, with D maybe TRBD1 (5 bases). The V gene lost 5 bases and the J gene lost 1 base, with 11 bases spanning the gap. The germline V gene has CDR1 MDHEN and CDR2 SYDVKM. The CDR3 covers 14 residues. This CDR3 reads CASSRGGGNYGYTF. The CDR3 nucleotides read TGTGCCAGCAGTCGCGGGGGTGGTAACTATGGCTACACCTTC.

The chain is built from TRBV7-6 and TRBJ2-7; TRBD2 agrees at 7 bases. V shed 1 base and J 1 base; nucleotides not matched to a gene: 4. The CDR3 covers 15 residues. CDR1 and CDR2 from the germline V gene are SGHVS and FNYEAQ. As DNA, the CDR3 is TGTGCCAGCAGCTTAGGGCGGGGGTTTTCCTACGAGCAGTACGTC. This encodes CASSLGRGFSYEQYV.

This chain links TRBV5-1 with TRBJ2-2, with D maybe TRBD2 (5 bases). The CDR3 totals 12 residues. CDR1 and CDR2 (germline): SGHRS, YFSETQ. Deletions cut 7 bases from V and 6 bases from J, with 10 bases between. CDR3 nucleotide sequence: TGCGCCAGCCGGTTCGGGGCCGGGGAGCTGTTTTTT. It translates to CASRFGAGELFF.

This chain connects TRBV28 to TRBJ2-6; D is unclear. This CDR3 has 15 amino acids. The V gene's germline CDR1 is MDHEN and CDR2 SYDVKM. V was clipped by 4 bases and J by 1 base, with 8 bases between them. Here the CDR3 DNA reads TGTGCCAGCAGTTCAGGCCCATCTGGGGCCAACGTCCTGACTTTC. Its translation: CASSSGPSGANVLTF.

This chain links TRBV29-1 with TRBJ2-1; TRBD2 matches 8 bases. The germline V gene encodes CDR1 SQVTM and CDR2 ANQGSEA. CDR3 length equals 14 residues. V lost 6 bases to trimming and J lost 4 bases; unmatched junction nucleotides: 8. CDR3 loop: CSVRWRGEYNEQFF. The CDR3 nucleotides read TGCAGCGTACGGTGGCGGGGGGAATACAATGAGCAGTTCTTC.

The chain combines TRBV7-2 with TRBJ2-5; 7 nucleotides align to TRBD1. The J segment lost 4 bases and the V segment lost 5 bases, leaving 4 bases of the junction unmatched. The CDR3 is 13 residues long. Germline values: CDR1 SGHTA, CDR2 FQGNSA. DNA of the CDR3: TGTGCCAGCAGCACTGACAGGGCAGAGACCCAGTACTTC. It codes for CASSTDRAETQYF.

In DNA, the CDR3 is TGTGCCAGTAGTATAGGATTGAACGGGAATACGCAGTATTTT. It yields the protein CASSIGLNGNTQYF. This sequence joins TRBV19 and TRBJ2-3, with a possible D match to TRBD2 (5 bases). The V end was cut by 1 base, the J end by 7 bases, with 12 bases between. Germline V gives CDR1 LNHDA, CDR2 SQIVND (reference sequence). This CDR3 region has 14 residues.

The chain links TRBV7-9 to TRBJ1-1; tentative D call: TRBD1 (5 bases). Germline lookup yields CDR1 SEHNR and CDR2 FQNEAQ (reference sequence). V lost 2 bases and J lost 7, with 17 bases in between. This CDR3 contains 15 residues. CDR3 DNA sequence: TGTGCCAGCAGCTTATCCGATCGGGGGTTGGGTGAAGCTTTCTTT. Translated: CASSLSDRGLGEAFF. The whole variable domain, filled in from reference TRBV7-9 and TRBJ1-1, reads DTGVSQNPRHKITKRGQNVTFRCDPISEHNRLYWYRQTLGQGPEFLTYFQNEAQLEKSRLLSDRFSAERPKGSFSTLEIQRTEQGDSAMYLCASSLSDRGLGEAFFGQGTRLTVV.

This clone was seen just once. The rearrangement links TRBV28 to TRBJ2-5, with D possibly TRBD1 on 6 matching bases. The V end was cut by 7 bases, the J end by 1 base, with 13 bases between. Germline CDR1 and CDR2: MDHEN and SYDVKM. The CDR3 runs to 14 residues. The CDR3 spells CASKRQASQETQYF. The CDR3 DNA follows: TGTGCCAGCAAACGACAGGCTTCCCAAGAGACCCAGTACTTC.

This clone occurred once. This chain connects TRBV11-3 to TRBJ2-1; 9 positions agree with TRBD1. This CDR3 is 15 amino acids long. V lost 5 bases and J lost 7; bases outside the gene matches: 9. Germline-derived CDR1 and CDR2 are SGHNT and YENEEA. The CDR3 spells CASSPGQGIGNEQFF. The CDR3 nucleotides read TGTGCCAGCAGCCCAGGACAGGGGATCGGGAATGAGCAGTTCTTC.

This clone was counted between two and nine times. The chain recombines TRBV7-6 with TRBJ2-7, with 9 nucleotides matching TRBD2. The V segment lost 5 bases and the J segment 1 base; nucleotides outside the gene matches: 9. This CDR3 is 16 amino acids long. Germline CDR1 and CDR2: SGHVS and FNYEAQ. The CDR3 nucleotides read TGTGCCAGCAGCCCGGAAGGAGCGGGGGGATCCTACGAGCAGTACGTC. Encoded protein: CASSPEGAGGSYEQYV.

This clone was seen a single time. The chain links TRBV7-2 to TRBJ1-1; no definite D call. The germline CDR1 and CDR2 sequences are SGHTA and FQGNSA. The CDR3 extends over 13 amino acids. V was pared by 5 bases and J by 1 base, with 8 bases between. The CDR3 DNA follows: TGTGCCAGCAGCCCTAATTCGAACACTGAAGCTTTCTTT. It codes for CASSPNSNTEAFF.

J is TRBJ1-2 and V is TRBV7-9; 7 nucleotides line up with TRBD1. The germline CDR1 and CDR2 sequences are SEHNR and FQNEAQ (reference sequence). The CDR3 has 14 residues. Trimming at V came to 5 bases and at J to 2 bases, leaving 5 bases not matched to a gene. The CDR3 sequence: CASSKPQGNYGYTF. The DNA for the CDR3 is TGTGCCAGCAGCAAACCACAGGGGAACTATGGCTACACCTTC. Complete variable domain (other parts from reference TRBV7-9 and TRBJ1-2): DTGVSQNPRHKITKRGQNVTFRCDPISEHNRLYWYRQTLGQGPEFLTYFQNEAQLEKSRLLSDRFSAERPKGSFSTLEIQRTEQGDSAMYLCASSKPQGNYGYTFGSGTRLTVV.

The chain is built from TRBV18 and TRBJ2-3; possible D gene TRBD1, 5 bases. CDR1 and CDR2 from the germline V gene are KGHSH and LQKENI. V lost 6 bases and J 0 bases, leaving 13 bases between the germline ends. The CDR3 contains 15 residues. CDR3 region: CASSTRQSSTDTQYF. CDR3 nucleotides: TGTGCCAGCTCTACGAGACAGTCTAGCACAGATACGCAGTATTTT.

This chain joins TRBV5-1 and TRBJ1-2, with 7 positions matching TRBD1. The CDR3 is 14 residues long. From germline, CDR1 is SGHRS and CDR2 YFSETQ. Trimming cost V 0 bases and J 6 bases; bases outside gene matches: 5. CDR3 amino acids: CASSLGQGDDGYTF. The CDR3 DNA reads TGCGCCAGCAGCTTGGGACAGGGAGACGATGGCTACACCTTC.